This T cell receptor (beta chain) was profiled in a study of blood T cell repertoires in COVID-19. This study enrolled people aged roughly 18 to 90 from roughly 22 US geographic areas. Donors were grouped by their self-reported clinical history. V lost 0 bases to trimming and J lost 2 bases, with 8 bases between them. Per the germline V gene, CDR1 is MGHRA and CDR2 is YSYEKL. The CDR3 spans 15 residues. Assay: immunoSEQ multiplex PCR; the TCRdb copy retains only in-frame clones and omits some. The sample includes roughly 200,000 clones, roughly nine tenths of them seen just once. The V call is TRBV4-1, the J call TRBJ1-5; D is undetermined. The clonotype originates from a middle-aged woman with acute COVID-19. The sequenced sample consisted of PBMCs or T cells enriched from blood (not recorded which). As DNA, the CDR3 is TGCGCCAGCAGCCAAGACACTCAGGGCAATCAGCCCCAGCATTTT. Its protein product is CASSQDTQGNQPQHF.